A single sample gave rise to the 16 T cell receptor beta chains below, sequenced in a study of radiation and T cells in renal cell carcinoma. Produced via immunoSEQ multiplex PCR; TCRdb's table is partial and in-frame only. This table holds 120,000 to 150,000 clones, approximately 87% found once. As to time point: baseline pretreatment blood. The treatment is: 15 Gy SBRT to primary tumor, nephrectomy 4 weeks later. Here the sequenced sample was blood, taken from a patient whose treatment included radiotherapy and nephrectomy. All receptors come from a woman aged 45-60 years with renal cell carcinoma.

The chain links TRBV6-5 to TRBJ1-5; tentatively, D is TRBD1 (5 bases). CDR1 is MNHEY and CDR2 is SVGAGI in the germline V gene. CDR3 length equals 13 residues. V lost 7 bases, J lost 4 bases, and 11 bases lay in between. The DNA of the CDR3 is TGTGCCAGCACCATGACAGAAAATCAGCCCCAGCATTTT. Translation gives CASTMTENQPQHF.

The chain's CDR3 is CASSPALRVGASPLHF. CDR3 DNA sequence: TGTGCCAGCAGCCCGGCCCTACGGGTCGGCGCTTCACCCCTCCACTTT. The chain has TRBV5-6 and TRBJ1-6; the D is unclear. The CDR3 runs to 16 residues. Germline CDR1 and CDR2: SGHDT and YYEEEE. The V end was cut by 4 bases, the J end by 9 bases, with 20 bases between. Complete variable domain (other parts from reference TRBV5-6 and TRBJ1-6): DAGVTQSPTHLIKTRGQQVTLRCSPKSGHDTVSWYQQALGQGPQFIFQYYEEEERQRGNFPDRFSGHQFPNYSSELNVNALLLGDSALYLCASSPALRVGASPLHFGNGTRLTVT.

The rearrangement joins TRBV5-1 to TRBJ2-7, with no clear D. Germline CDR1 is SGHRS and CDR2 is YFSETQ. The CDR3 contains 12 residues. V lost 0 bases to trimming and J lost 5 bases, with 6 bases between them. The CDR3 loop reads CASSLEVDEQYF. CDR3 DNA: TGCGCCAGCAGCTTGGAAGTCGACGAGCAGTACTTC.

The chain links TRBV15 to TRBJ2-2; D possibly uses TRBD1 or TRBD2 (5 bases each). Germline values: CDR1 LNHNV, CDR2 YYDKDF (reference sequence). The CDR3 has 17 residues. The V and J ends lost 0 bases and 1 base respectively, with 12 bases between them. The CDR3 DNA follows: TGTGCCACCAGCAGAGATGGCCCGGGACGGAACACCGGGGAGCTGTTTTTT. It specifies CATSRDGPGRNTGELFF.

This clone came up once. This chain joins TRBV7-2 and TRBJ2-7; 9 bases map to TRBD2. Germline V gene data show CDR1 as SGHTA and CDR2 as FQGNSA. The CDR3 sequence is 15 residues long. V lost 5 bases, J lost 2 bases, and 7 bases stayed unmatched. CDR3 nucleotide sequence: TGTGCCAGCAGCGCACCGGGACTAGCTACCTACGAGCAGTACTTC. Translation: CASSAPGLATYEQYF.

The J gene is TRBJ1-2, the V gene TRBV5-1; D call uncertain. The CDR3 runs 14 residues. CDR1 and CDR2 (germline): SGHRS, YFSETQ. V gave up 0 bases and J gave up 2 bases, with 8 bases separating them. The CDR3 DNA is TGCGCCAGCAGCTTGGCGCAGGTAAACTATGGCTACACCTTC. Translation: CASSLAQVNYGYTF.

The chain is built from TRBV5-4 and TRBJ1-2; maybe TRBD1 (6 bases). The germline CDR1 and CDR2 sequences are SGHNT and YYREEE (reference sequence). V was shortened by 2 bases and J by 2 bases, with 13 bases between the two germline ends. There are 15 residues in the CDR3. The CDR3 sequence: CASSFGGLANYGYTF. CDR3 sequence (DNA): TGTGCCAGCAGCTTTGGGGGGCTTGCAAACTATGGCTACACCTTC.

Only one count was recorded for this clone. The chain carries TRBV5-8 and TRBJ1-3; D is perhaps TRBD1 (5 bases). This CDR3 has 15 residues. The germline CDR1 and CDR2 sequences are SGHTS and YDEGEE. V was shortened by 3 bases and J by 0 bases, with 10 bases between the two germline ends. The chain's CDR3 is CASSSGRSSGNTIYF. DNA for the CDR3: TGTGCCAGCAGCTCGGGACGGAGCTCTGGAAACACCATATATTTT.

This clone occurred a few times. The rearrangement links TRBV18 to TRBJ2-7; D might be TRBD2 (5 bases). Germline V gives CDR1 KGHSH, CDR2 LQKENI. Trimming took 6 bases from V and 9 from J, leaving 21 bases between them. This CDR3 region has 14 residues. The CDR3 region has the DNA TGTGCCAGCTCCCTTACTTCGGACTCCCCAGGGCAGTACTTC. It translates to CASSLTSDSPGQYF. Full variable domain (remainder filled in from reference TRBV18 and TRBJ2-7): NAGVMQNPRHLVRRRGQEARLRCSPMKGHSHVYWYRQLPEEGLKFMVYLQKENIIDESGMPKERFSAEFPKEGPSILRIQQVVRGDSAAYFCASSLTSDSPGQYFGPGTRLTVT.

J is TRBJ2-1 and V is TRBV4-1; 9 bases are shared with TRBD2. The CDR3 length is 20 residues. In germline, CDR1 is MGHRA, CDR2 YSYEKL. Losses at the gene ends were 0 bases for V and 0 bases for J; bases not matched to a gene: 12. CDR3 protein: CASSQDRKRGAPGSYNEQFF. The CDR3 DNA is TGCGCCAGCAGCCAAGATCGAAAGCGGGGGGCCCCCGGCTCCTACAATGAGCAGTTCTTC.

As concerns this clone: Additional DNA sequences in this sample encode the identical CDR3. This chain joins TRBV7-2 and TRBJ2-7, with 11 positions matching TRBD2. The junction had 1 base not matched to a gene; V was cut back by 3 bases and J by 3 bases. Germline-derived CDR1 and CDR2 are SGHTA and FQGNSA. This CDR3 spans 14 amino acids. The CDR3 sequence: CASSFGTSGYEQYF. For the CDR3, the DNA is TGTGCCAGCAGCTTCGGGACTAGCGGCTACGAGCAGTACTTC.

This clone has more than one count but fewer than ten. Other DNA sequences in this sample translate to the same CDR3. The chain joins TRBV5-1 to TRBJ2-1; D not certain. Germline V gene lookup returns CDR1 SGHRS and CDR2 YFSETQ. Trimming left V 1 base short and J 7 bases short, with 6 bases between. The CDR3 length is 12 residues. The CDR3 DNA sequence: TGCGCCAGCAGCTTGAGTGGTAATGAGCAGTTCTTC. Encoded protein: CASSLSGNEQFF.

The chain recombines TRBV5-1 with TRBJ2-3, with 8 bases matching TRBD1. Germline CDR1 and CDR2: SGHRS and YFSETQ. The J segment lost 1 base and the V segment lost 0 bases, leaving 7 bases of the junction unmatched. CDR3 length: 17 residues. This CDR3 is CASSLAVETGGTDTQYF. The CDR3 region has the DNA TGCGCCAGCAGCTTGGCCGTGGAGACAGGGGGCACAGATACGCAGTATTTT.

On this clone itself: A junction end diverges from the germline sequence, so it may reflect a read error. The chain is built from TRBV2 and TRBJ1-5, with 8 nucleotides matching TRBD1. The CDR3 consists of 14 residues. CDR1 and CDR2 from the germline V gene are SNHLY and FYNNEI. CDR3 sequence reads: CASSEWTGLQHQHF. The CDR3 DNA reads TGTGCCAGCAGTGAGTGGACAGGGCTTCAGCACCAGCATTTT.

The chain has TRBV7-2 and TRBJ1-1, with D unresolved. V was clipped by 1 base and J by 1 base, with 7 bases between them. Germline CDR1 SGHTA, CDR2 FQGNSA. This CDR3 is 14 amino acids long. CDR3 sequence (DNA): TGTGCCAGCAGCTTAGGGTCTACGAACACTGAAGCTTTCTTT. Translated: CASSLGSTNTEAFF.

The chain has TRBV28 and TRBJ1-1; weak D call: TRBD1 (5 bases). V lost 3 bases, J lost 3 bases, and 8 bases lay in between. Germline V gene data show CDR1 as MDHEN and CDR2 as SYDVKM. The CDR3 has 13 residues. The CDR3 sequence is CASSFRVYTEAFF. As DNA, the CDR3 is TGTGCCAGCAGTTTCAGGGTTTACACTGAAGCTTTCTTT. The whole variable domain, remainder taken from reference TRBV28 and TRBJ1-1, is DVKVTQSSRYLVKRTGEKVFLECVQDMDHENMFWYRQDPGLGLRLIYFSYDVKMKEKGDIPEGYSVSREKKERFSLILESASTNQTSMYLCASSFRVYTEAFFGQGTRLTVV.